This T cell receptor (beta chain) is from a study of Ad26.COV2.S vaccination and SARS-CoV-2 variants. General observations from the study: Spike-specific responses of CD8+ and CD4+ T cells were reported to display substantial breadth after vaccination. The TCR-based breadth and depth measures might underestimate overall T cell responses.

Documented treatment: some 20 received Ad26.COV2.S at low or high dose, single or two shots; about 5 received placebo; per-sample allocation not given. Sampling was done on day 63 after the first vaccine or placebo injection. V lost 4 bases and J lost 0; bases outside the gene matches: 7. The CDR3 length is 17 residues. Germline CDR1 SGHRS, CDR2 YFSETQ. Of note for this clone: Its antigen is unknown.

Using immunoSEQ multiplex PCR, the repertoire was profiled, and TCRdb retains in-frame clones only, with some absent. The sample contains a few hundred thousand clones, around 87% of which appear only once. The TCR comes from a person aged 18-65 years who received the Ad26.COV2.S COVID-19 vaccine or a placebo. The sequencing used peripheral blood, collected in a trial of Ad26.COV2.S vaccine versus placebo. The chain recombines TRBV5-1 with TRBJ1-3; 10 bases are a match to TRBD1. The CDR3 bases are TGCGCCAGCAGCATAGGACAGGGGGAAAGCTCTGGAAACACCATATATTTT. Encoded protein: CASSIGQGESSGNTIYF.